This TCR beta chain was sequenced in a study of beta chain features in type 1 diabetes. Across the whole study: Patients were similar to healthy donors in age and gender (as well as in cell yields). General study results and limits: VDJ junctions sequenced from type 1 diabetes patients showed fewer insertions and more deletions. All four CD4+ subsets of Type 1 diabetes patients contained TCRB CDR3s that were moderately but significantly shorter.

The entirety of the isolated RNA underwent reverse transcription, so expressed TCRB transcripts were sequenced. This table comes from immunoSEQ multiplex PCR, and its TCRdb copy is limited to in-frame clones, with some not included. The table lists a few hundred thousand clones, roughly 30% of them singletons. A remark on this clone: What it binds is not known.

The germline V gene encodes CDR1 KGHSH and CDR2 LQKENI. CDR3 size: 14 residues. V lost 9 bases to trimming and J lost 4 bases, with 17 bases between them. This receptor was identified in a man aged 25 to 45 in good health. The chain employs TRBV18 and TRBJ2-3; D uncertain. Sequencing was done on a sample of central memory CD4+ T cells from blood. CDR3 DNA: TGTGCCAGATCCCGGCCCCCGGGCTCAGATACGCAGTATTTT. Translated: CARSRPPGSDTQYF.